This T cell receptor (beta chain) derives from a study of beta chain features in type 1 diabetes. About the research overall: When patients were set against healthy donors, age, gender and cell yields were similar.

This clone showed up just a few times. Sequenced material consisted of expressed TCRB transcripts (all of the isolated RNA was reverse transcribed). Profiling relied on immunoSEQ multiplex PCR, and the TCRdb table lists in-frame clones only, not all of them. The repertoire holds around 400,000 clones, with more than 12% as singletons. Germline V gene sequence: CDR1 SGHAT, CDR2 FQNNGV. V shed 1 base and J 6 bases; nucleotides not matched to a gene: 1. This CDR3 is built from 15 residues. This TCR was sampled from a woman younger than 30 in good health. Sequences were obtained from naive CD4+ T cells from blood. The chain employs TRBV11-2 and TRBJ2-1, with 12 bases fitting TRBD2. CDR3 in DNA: TGTGCCAGCAGCTTAGCTAGCGGGAGGGCCAATGAGCAGTTCTTC. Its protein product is CASSLASGRANEQFF.